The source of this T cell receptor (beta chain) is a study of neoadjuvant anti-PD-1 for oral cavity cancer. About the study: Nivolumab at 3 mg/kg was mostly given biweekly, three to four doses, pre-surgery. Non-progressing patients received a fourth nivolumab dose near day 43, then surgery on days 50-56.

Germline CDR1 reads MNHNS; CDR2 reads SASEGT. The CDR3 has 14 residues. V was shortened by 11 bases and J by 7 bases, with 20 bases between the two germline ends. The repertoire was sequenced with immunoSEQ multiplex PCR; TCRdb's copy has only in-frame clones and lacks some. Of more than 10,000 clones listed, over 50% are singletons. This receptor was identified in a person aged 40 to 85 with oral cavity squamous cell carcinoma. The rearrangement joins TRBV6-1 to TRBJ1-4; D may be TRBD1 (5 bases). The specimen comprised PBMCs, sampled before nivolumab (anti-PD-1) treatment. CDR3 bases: TGTGCCTTTTCACTGGGATGGGGCTTTGAAAAACTGTTTTTT. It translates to CAFSLGWGFEKLFF.